This TCR beta chain was captured in a study of early T cells in non-severe SARS-CoV-2 infection (TCRdb year 2021). With regard to the full study: Because TCR sequencing was done on bulk RNA from unsorted whole blood, the alpha and beta chains could not be paired.

The library was made by 5' RACE. These reads were obtained on a NextSeq 500. To correct for sequencing error and PCR bias, the TCR library protocol tagged individual cDNA molecules with unique molecular identifiers. Both TCR alpha and beta chains were sequenced, and tight co-correlation was observed between alpha and beta sequence abundances in each sample. Per the authors' processing: Decombinator V4 was used to perform V gene, J gene and CDR3 annotation of TCR sequences. TCRs were defined as expanded if a significant change between any two time points was detected under a Poisson model with p below 0.0001. TCR abundances were normalised to the total number of TCRs sequenced per sample and were expressed as counts per million. MAIT TCRs were defined by TRAV1-2 paired with TRAJ12, TRAJ20 or TRAJ33, and iNKT TCRs by TRAV10 paired with TRAJ18. VDJdb, accessed 1 November 2021, was searched for CMV, EBV and SARS-CoV-2 annotated TCRs, with TCRs annotated for multiple antigens excluded. In TCRdb, the public reads were trimmed at Q25 with fastp and aligned with MiXCR, with productive beta chains retained. Under each unique CDR3 protein, matching rows form one entry showing the most common genes and DNA. The V and J calls come from TCRdb's annotation, not from the publication. The sample table shows over 25,000 distinct CDR3 sequences, and less than 10% are seen once. Roughly 13% of the sample belongs to the ten largest clones.

V is shortened by 6 bases, J by 3 bases, and the region joining them spans 15 bases. There are 15 amino acids in the CDR3, from cysteine to phenylalanine inclusive. The sequence is cut down to CDR3 DNA, 45 bases in frame from base 1. CDR1 SQVTM and CDR2 ANQGSEA are derived from the germline V gene. The study was a case-control design nested within a healthcare worker cohort in London, UK, with weekly nasopharyngeal swab PCR tests and blood sampling. Healthcare workers were recruited during the week of the UK lockdown, between 23 and 31 March 2020, and followed weekly for up to 16 weeks. This clonotype has more than one count but fewer than ten. The antigen it binds to is not known. The record has no base qualities; no much larger clone is one base away. Here is what the overall study found, with its caveats: VDJdb matching was skewed toward anti-spike CD8 responses and likely underestimated virus-specific expansions, missing private and CD4 specificities.

The sequence derives from an adult who was a healthcare worker with PCR-confirmed SARS-CoV-2 infection or an uninfected control (not recorded which). The chain couples TRBV29-1 to TRBJ1-6, with TRBD1 tentatively as D gene (5 bases match). Sequencing was carried out using whole blood. The sequenced DNA is TGCAGCGTCCACTCGGGGGAAGACTATAATTCACCCCTCCACTTT. The translation is CSVHSGEDYNSPLHF. Where the CDR3 stops, the reference TRBV29-1 and TRBJ1-6 genes take over; the full variable domain is SAVISQKPSRDICQRGTSLTIQCQVDSQVTMMFWYRQQPGQSLTLIATANQGSEATYESGFVIDKFPISRPNLTFSTLTVSNMSPEDSSIYLCSVHSGEDYNSPLHFGNGTRLTVT.